This T cell receptor beta chain was obtained from a study of blood T cell repertoires in COVID-19. Study-level background: The United States, Italy and Spain were the sources of the acute and convalescent COVID-19 samples. Nucleic acid was either cDNA or gDNA, and it came from T cells, B-cell-depleted T cells, or PBMCs.

Per germline, CDR1 SQVTM and CDR2 ANQGSEA. Trimming pared 0 bases from V and 2 bases from J, leaving 8 bases between. The CDR3 extends over 13 amino acids. In the original workflow: From reference gene primer amplification, estimates of nucleated cell counts were derived. The protocol was immunoSEQ multiplex PCR, while the TCRdb copy is restricted to in-frame clones and leaves out a portion. That table supplies the V and J calls and clone size; D and trimming were determined from the DNA. The data hold more than 95,000 clones, with approximately 84% observed a single time. This receptor was taken from a human donor in a cohort sampled during active COVID-19. V is TRBV29-1 and J is TRBJ2-7; D might be TRBD2 (5 bases). Source material: peripheral blood. In DNA, the CDR3 is TGCAGCGTTGAAGATTCTAGCCCCTACGAGCAGTACTTC. Translating it yields CSVEDSSPYEQYF.